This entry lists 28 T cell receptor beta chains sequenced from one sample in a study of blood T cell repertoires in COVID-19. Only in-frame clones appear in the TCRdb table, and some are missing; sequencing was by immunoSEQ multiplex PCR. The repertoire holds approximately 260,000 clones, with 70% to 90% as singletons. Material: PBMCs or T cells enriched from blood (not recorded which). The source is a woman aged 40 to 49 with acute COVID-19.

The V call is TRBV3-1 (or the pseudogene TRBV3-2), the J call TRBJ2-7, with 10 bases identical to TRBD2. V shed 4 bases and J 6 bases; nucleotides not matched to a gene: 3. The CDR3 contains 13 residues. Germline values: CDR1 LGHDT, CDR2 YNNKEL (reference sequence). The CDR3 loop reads CASSRIAGGEQYF. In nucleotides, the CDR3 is TGTGCCAGCAGCCGGATAGCGGGAGGCGAGCAGTACTTC.

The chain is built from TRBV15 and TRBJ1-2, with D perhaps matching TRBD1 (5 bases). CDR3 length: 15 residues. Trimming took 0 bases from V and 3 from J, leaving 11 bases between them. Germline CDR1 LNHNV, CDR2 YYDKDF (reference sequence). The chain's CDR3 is CATSRDLGADYGYTF. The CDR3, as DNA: TGTGCCACCAGCAGAGATTTAGGGGCTGACTATGGCTACACCTTC.

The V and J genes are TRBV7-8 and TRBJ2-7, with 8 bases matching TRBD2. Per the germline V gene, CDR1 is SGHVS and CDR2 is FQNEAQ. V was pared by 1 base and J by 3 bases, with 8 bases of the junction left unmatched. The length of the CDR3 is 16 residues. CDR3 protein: CASSLGVGREDYEQYF. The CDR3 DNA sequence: TGTGCCAGCAGCTTAGGGGTCGGGCGGGAGGACTACGAGCAGTACTTC.

In DNA form, the CDR3 reads TGTGCCAGTAGTAAAGGACAGTGGATCTATGGCTACACCTTC. It translates to CASSKGQWIYGYTF. The V and J genes are TRBV19 and TRBJ1-2, with D perhaps matching TRBD1 (6 bases). Trimming left V 4 bases short and J 4 bases short, with 13 bases between. Germline V gene data show CDR1 as LNHDA and CDR2 as SQIVND (reference sequence). CDR3 length: 14 amino acids.

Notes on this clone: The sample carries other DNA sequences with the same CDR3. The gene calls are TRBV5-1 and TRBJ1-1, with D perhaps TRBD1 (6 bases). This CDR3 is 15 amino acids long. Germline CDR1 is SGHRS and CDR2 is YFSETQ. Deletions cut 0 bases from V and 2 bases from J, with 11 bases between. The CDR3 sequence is CASSLEGHPNTEAFF. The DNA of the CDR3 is TGCGCCAGCAGCTTGGAGGGACACCCAAACACTGAAGCTTTCTTT.

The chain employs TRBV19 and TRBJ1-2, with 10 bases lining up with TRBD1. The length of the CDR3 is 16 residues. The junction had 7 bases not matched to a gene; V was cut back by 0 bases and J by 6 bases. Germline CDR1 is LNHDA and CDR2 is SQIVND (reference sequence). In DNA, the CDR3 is TGTGCCAGTAGTATAGATCGCCTAGGGACAGGGGATGGCTACACCTTC. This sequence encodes CASSIDRLGTGDGYTF.

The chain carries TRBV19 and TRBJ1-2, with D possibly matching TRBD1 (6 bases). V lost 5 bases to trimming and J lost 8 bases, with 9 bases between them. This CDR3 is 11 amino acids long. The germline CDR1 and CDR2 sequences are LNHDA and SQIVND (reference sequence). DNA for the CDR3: TGTGCCAGTAGTCCAGGGGTCGGCTACACCTTC. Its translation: CASSPGVGYTF.

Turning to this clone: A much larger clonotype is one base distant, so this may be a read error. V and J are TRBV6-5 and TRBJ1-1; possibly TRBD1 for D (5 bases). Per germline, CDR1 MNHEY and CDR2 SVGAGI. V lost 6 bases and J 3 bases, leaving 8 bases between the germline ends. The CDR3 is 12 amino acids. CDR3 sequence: CASSFRDTEAFF. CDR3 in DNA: TGTGCCAGCAGCTTCAGGGACACTGAAGCTTTCTTT.

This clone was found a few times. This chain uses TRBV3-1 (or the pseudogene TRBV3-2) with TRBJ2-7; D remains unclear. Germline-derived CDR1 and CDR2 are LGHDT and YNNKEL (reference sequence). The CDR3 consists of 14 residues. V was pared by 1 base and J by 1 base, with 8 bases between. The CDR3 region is CASSQGTESYEQYF. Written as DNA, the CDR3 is TGTGCCAGCAGCCAAGGAACTGAGTCCTACGAGCAGTACTTC.

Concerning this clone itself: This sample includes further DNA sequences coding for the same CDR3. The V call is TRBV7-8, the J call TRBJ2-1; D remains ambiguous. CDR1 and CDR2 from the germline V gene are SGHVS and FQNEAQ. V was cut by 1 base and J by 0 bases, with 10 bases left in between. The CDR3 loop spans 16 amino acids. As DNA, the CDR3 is TGTGCCAGCAGCTTAGTCGGGTCAAGCTCCTACAATGAGCAGTTCTTC. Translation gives CASSLVGSSSYNEQFF.

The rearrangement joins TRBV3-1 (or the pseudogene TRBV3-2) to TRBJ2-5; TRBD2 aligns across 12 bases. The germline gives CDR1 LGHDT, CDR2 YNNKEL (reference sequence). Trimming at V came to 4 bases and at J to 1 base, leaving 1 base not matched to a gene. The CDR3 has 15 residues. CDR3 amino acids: CASSRTSGVQETQYF. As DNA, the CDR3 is TGTGCCAGCAGCCGGACTAGCGGGGTCCAAGAGACCCAGTACTTC.

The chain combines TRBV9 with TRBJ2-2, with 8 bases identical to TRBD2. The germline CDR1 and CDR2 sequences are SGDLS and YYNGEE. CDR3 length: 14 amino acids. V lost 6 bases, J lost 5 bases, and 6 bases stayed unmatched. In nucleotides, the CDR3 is TGTGCCAGCAACAGCGGGAGCACTACCGGGGAGCTGTTTTTT. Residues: CASNSGSTTGELFF.

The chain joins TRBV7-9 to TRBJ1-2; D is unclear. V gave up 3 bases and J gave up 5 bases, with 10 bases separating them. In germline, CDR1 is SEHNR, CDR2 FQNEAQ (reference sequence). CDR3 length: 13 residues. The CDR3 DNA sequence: TGTGCCAGCAGCTTGCATCCGGGGTATGGCTACACCTTC. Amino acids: CASSLHPGYGYTF.

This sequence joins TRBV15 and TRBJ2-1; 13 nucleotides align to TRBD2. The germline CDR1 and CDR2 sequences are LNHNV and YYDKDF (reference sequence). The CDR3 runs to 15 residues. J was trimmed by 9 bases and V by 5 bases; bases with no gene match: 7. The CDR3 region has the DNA TGTGCCACCAGCTCTGGACTAGCGGGAGTCGTTGAGCAGTTCTTC. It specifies CATSSGLAGVVEQFF.

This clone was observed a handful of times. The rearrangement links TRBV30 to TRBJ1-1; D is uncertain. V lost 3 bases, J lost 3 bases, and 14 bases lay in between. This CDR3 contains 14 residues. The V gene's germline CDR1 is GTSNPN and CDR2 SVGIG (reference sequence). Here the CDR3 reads CAWRSMNSDTEAFF. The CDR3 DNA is TGTGCCTGGAGAAGTATGAATTCGGACACTGAAGCTTTCTTT.

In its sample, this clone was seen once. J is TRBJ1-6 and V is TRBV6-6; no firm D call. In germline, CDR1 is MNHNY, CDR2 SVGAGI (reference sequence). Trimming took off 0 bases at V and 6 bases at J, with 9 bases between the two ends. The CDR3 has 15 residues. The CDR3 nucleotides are TGTGCCAGCAGTTACTCGCCAGACACTAATTCACCCCTCCACTTT. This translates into CASSYSPDTNSPLHF.

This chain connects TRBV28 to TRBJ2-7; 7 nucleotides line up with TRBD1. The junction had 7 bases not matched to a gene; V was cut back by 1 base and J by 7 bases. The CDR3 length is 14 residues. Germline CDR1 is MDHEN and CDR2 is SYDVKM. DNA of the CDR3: TGTGCCAGCAGTTTATCGCCGACAGGGTTAGAGCAGTACTTC. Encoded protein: CASSLSPTGLEQYF.

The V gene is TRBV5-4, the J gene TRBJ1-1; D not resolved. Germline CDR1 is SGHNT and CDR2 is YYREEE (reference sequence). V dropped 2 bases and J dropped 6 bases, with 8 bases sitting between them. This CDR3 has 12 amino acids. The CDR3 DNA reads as TGTGCCAGCAGCTTTAGAGAGGCTGAAGCTTTCTTT. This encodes CASSFREAEAFF. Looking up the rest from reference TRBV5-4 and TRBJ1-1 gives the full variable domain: ETGVTQSPTHLIKTRGQQVTLRCSSQSGHNTVSWYQQALGQGPQFIFQYYREEENGRGNFPPRFSGLQFPNYSSELNVNALELDDSALYLCASSFREAEAFFGQGTRLTVV.

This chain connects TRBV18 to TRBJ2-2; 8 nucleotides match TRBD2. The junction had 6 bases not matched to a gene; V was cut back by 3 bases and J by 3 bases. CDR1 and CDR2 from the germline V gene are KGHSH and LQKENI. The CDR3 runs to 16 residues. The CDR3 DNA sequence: TGTGCCAGCTCACCCCAGCGGGAGACGCACACCGGGGAGCTGTTTTTT. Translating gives CASSPQRETHTGELFF.

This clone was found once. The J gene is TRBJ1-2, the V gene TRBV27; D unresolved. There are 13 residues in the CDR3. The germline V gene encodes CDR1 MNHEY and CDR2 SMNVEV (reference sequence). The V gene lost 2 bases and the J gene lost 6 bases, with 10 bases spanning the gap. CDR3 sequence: CASSLGAGNGYTF. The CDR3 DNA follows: TGTGCCAGCAGTTTAGGTGCGGGAAATGGCTACACCTTC.

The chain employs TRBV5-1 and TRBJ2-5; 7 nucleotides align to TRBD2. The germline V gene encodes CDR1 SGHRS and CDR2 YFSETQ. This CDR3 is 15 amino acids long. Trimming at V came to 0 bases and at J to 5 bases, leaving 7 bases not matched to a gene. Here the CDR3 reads CASSLGSAGGETQYF. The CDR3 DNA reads TGCGCCAGCAGCTTGGGGTCGGCCGGGGGGGAGACCCAGTACTTC.

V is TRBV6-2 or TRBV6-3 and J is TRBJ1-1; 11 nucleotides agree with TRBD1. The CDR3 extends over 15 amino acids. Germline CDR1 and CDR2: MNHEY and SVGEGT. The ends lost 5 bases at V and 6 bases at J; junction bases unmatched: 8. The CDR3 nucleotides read TGTGCCAGCAGTGACCCGGGACAGGGGGTTCCTGAAGCTTTCTTT. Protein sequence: CASSDPGQGVPEAFF.

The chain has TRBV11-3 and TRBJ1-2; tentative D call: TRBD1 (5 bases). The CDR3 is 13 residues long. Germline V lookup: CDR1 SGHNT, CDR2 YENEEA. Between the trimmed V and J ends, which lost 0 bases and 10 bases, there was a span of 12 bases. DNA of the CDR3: TGTGCCAGCAGCTTAGATCTGGAGGGACCCTACACCTTC. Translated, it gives CASSLDLEGPYTF. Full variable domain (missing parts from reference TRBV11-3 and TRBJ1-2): EAGVVQSPRYKIIEKKQPVAFWCNPISGHNTLYWYLQNLGQGPELLIRYENEEAVDDSQLPKDRFSAERLKGVDSTLKIQPAELGDSAVYLCASSLDLEGPYTFGSGTRLTVV.

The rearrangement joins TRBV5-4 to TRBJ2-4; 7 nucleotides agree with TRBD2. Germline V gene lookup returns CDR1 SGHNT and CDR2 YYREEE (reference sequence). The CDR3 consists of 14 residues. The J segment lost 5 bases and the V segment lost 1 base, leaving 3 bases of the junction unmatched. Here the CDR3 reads CASSLPGRENIQYF. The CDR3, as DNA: TGTGCCAGCAGCTTGCCAGGGAGGGAAAACATTCAGTACTTC.

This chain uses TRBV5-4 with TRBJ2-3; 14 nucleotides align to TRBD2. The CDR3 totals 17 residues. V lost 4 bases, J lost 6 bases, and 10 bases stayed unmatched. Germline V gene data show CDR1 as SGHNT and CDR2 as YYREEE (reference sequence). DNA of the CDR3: TGTGCCAGCAGCCCGGGGACTAGCGGGAGCGTTGGGGATACGCAGTATTTT. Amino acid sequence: CASSPGTSGSVGDTQYF. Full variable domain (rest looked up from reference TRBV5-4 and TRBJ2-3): ETGVTQSPTHLIKTRGQQVTLRCSSQSGHNTVSWYQQALGQGPQFIFQYYREEENGRGNFPPRFSGLQFPNYSSELNVNALELDDSALYLCASSPGTSGSVGDTQYFGPGTRLTVL.

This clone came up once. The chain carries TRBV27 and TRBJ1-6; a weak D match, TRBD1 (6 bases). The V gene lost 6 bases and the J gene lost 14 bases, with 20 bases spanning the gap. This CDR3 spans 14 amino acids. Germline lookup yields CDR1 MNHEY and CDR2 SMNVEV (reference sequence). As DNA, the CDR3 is TGTGCCAGCAGGCCACTCTCCGACAGGTTGGCCCTCCACTTT. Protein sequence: CASRPLSDRLALHF.

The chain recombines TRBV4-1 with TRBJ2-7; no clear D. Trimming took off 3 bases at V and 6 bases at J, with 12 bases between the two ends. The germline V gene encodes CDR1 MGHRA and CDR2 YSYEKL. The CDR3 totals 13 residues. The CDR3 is CASSQQEGREQYF. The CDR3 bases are TGCGCCAGCAGCCAGCAGGAAGGCCGCGAGCAGTACTTC.

This chain's CDR3 is CASSRSNSNQPQHF. The CDR3 nucleotides read TGTGCCAGCAGCCGGTCTAATAGCAATCAGCCCCAGCATTTT. J is TRBJ1-5 and V is TRBV27; D call uncertain. Germline CDR1 is MNHEY and CDR2 is SMNVEV (reference sequence). The V end was cut by 6 bases, the J end by 0 bases, with 9 bases between. CDR3 size: 14 residues.